Listed here are 21 T cell receptor beta chains from one sample, sequenced in a study of CD8+ T cells in alopecia areata. Reverse transcription of extracted RNA yielded cDNA, which provided the sequencing template. The data were produced by immunoSEQ multiplex PCR, yet TCRdb's version contains in-frame clones alone and is incomplete. The table records some 120,000 clones, approximately 60% of them present only once. Sample treatment: oral pan-JAK inhibitor, 5-10 mg twice daily. The sample in question was CD4+ T cells sorted from blood, obtained at week 4, from a patient treated with tofacitinib. The receptors come from a human donor with alopecia areata.

This clone was detected a few times. The chain joins TRBV19 to TRBJ1-4; 8 positions agree with TRBD1. Germline V gene sequence: CDR1 LNHDA, CDR2 SQIVND (reference sequence). CDR3 length equals 14 residues. V shed 5 bases and J 8 bases; nucleotides not matched to a gene: 7. CDR3 bases: TGTGCCAGTAGTTCCAGGGGGCGAGTGGAAAAACTGTTTTTT. Translation: CASSSRGRVEKLFF.

The chain combines TRBV4-3 with TRBJ2-6; D remains unclear. From germline, CDR1 is LGHNA and CDR2 YSLEER. This CDR3 is 18 amino acids long. Deletions cut 0 bases from V and 0 bases from J, with 12 bases between. The CDR3 region is CASSQDFGSSSGANVLTF. The DNA for the CDR3 is TGCGCCAGCAGCCAAGACTTTGGTTCCAGCTCTGGGGCCAACGTCCTGACTTTC.

The chain uses TRBV2 and TRBJ2-3, with unresolved D. The length of the CDR3 is 11 residues. Germline assignment: CDR1 SNHLY and CDR2 FYNNEI. Trimming took off 3 bases at V and 6 bases at J, with 4 bases between the two ends. CDR3 sequence: CASSEGDTQYF. In DNA form, the CDR3 reads TGTGCCAGCAGTGAGGGGGATACGCAGTATTTT.

This chain uses TRBV29-1 with TRBJ1-1; weak D call: TRBD1 (6 bases). Germline V CDR1 and CDR2: SQVTM, ANQGSEA. Trimming took off 6 bases at V and 8 bases at J, with 16 bases between the two ends. The CDR3 has 12 residues. CDR3: CSVSPSDREAFF. As DNA, the CDR3 is TGCAGCGTATCCCCGTCGGACAGAGAAGCTTTCTTT. The complete variable domain, with remaining parts taken from reference TRBV29-1 and TRBJ1-1, reads SAVISQKPSRDICQRGTSLTIQCQVDSQVTMMFWYRQQPGQSLTLIATANQGSEATYESGFVIDKFPISRPNLTFSTLTVSNMSPEDSSIYLCSVSPSDREAFFGQGTRLTVV.

The chain carries TRBV5-4 and TRBJ2-3, with 11 bases that match TRBD2. Germline assignment: CDR1 SGHNT and CDR2 YYREEE (reference sequence). Germline trimming cut 4 bases from V and 2 bases from J; bases unmatched to any gene: 6. The CDR3 runs 16 residues. The CDR3, as DNA: TGTGCCAGCAGCAGGAAGACTAGCGGGGACACAGATACGCAGTATTTT. This sequence encodes CASSRKTSGDTDTQYF.

This clone appeared a single time. The rearrangement links TRBV19 to TRBJ2-7; D may be TRBD1 (6 bases). From germline, CDR1 is LNHDA and CDR2 SQIVND (reference sequence). V was clipped by 9 bases and J by 2 bases, with 17 bases between them. The CDR3 is 14 amino acids. The CDR3 DNA is TGTGCCAGCCAGGGGAAATCTCCCCCCTACGAGCAGTACTTC. Translated, it gives CASQGKSPPYEQYF. Variable domain in full (rest from reference TRBV19 and TRBJ2-7): DGGITQSPKYLFRKEGQNVTLSCEQNLNHDAMYWYRQDPGQGLRLIYYSQIVNDFQKGDIAEGYSVSREKKESFPLTVTSAQKNPTAFYLCASQGKSPPYEQYFGPGTRLTVT.

The rearrangement uses TRBV5-1 and TRBJ2-7; 10 bases line up with TRBD2. Germline V gene sequence: CDR1 SGHRS, CDR2 YFSETQ. The trim removed 5 bases at V and 7 bases at J, leaving 9 bases unmatched. CDR3 length: 14 amino acids. The DNA of the CDR3 is TGCGCCAGCAGGAGGCTAGCGGGAGTTGGGGAGCAGTACTTC. Its translation is CASRRLAGVGEQYF.

The V call is TRBV20-1, the J call TRBJ1-1; D gene uncertain. This CDR3 is built from 11 residues. The germline V and J ends were trimmed by 5 bases and 11 bases, with 15 bases remaining between them. The germline V gene encodes CDR1 DFQATT and CDR2 SNEGSKA (reference sequence). CDR3 in DNA: TGCAGTGCTGGCCGGAGGATTATGGCTTTCTTT. Protein sequence: CSAGRRIMAFF.

The V gene is TRBV29-1, the J gene TRBJ1-1; the match to TRBD1 covers 9 bases. The ends lost 6 bases at V and 1 base at J; junction bases unmatched: 12. The CDR3 is made up of 16 amino acids. The V gene's germline CDR1 is SQVTM and CDR2 ANQGSEA. CDR3 residues: CSVILPGTGQNTEAFF. In DNA, the CDR3 is TGCAGCGTCATCCTTCCGGGGACAGGGCAGAACACTGAAGCTTTCTTT.

The rearrangement links TRBV7-2 to TRBJ1-5; D gene unclear. With 1 base removed from V and 2 bases from J, the gap between germline ends came to 6 bases. The CDR3 length is 14 residues. CDR1 is SGHTA and CDR2 is FQGNSA in the germline V gene. CDR3 sequence reads: CASSLEGGNQPQHF. For the CDR3, the DNA is TGTGCCAGCAGCTTAGAGGGCGGCAATCAGCCCCAGCATTTT.

This clone was detected only a few times. The chain couples TRBV10-3 to TRBJ1-2; D might be TRBD1 (5 bases). Germline V gene lookup returns CDR1 ENHRY and CDR2 SYGVKD. Trimming cost V 2 bases and J 4 bases, with 17 bases left between them. The CDR3 has 16 amino acids. The CDR3: CAISEPTKGASYGYTF. In nucleotides, the CDR3 is TGTGCCATCAGTGAGCCGACTAAAGGGGCCAGCTATGGCTACACCTTC.

This clone came up a few times. The genes are TRBV5-1 and TRBJ2-3; TRBD1 is a possible D gene (5 bases). The length of the CDR3 is 13 residues. Trimming stripped 0 bases from V and 7 bases from J, with 9 bases between. Germline V CDR1 and CDR2: SGHRS, YFSETQ. CDR3 amino acids: CASSLGQQHTQYF. The DNA of the CDR3 is TGCGCCAGCAGCTTGGGACAGCAACATACGCAGTATTTT.

The V and J genes are TRBV5-1 and TRBJ2-7; D is perhaps TRBD1 (5 bases). The V gene lost 4 bases and the J gene lost 1 base, with 12 bases spanning the gap. CDR3 size: 14 residues. Germline values: CDR1 SGHRS, CDR2 YFSETQ. The CDR3 here is CASSPNRPSYEQYF. The CDR3 coding sequence is TGCGCCAGCAGCCCAAACAGGCCGTCCTACGAGCAGTACTTC.

A few counts support this clone. CDR3 loop: CAGVSPGRGGYTF. DNA of the CDR3: TGTGCCGGGGTGTCGCCAGGGCGAGGCGGCTACACCTTC. V usage is TRBV2 and J usage is TRBJ1-2; D may be TRBD1 (5 bases). V lost 11 bases and J 8 bases, leaving 21 bases between the germline ends. The germline V gene has CDR1 SNHLY and CDR2 FYNNEI. The CDR3 runs 13 residues.

This clone has just a few counts. V is TRBV7-3 and J is TRBJ1-1; unclear D gene. The CDR3 is 16 amino acids. Germline V gene sequence: CDR1 SGHTA, CDR2 FQGTGA. The germline V and J ends were trimmed by 4 bases and 1 base, with 16 bases remaining between them. The DNA for the CDR3 is TGTGCCAGCAGCTCTACCCCCGAATTGGGGAACACTGAAGCTTTCTTT. This codes for CASSSTPELGNTEAFF.

This sequence joins TRBV7-2 and TRBJ2-5; D remains unclear. Trimming pared 1 base from V and 1 base from J, leaving 10 bases between. The CDR3 has 15 amino acids. Germline-derived CDR1 and CDR2 are SGHTA and FQGNSA. The CDR3 is CASSLVRSPQETQYF. In nucleotides, the CDR3 is TGTGCCAGCAGCTTAGTCCGGAGCCCCCAAGAGACCCAGTACTTC.

This clone was observed a few times. The chain couples TRBV29-1 to TRBJ2-1; D possibly corresponds to TRBD2 (6 bases). The germline V gene has CDR1 SQVTM and CDR2 ANQGSEA. This CDR3 comprises 12 residues. V was pared by 3 bases and J by 9 bases, with 12 bases between. CDR3 in amino acids: CSVEEGTSEQFF. CDR3 sequence (DNA): TGCAGCGTTGAGGAGGGAACAAGTGAGCAGTTCTTC.

Only a few counts were recorded for this clone. The V call is TRBV9, the J call TRBJ2-1, with D possibly called TRBD1 or TRBD2 (6 bases each). This CDR3 is built from 16 residues. V was trimmed by 3 bases and J by 9 bases, leaving 22 bases between them. The germline V gene encodes CDR1 SGDLS and CDR2 YYNGEE. The CDR3 sequence is CASSGSGGGWIGEQFF. DNA of the CDR3: TGTGCCAGCAGCGGTAGCGGAGGGGGATGGATTGGTGAGCAGTTCTTC.

This chain connects TRBV7-2 to TRBJ2-7; 12 nucleotides agree with TRBD2. With V trimmed by 2 bases and J by 2 bases, 7 bases remained unmatched. The length of the CDR3 is 17 residues. Germline values: CDR1 SGHTA, CDR2 FQGNSA. In nucleotides, the CDR3 is TGTGCCAGCAGCTTAACAGCTAGCGGGAGGGGAGCCTACGAGCAGTACTTC. This gives the protein CASSLTASGRGAYEQYF.

The chain recombines TRBV29-1 with TRBJ2-5; D possibly corresponds to TRBD2 (5 bases). Per the germline V gene, CDR1 is SQVTM and CDR2 is ANQGSEA. Deletions cut 3 bases from V and 5 bases from J, with 10 bases between. The CDR3 is made up of 12 amino acids. The CDR3 protein is CSVDWETETQYF. The DNA of the CDR3 is TGCAGCGTTGATTGGGAGACTGAGACCCAGTACTTC.

The chain couples TRBV28 to TRBJ1-2; weak D call: TRBD1 (5 bases). Looked up from germline, CDR1 is MDHEN and CDR2 is SYDVKM. Trimming shortened V by 6 bases and J by 4 bases, and 15 bases separated the two germline ends. This CDR3 region has 14 residues. CDR3 nucleotides: TGTGCCAGCAGCCCGGGGCCCGACATCTATGGCTACACCTTC. This translates into CASSPGPDIYGYTF.